The 29 T cell receptor beta chains listed next were all sequenced from one sample in a study of CD8 T cells in ankylosing spondylitis. Antigens of these TCRs are unknown. TCRdb reprocessed the 5' RACE reads via MiXCR and lists one record per CDR3 protein. The profile shows 500,000 or so distinct CDR3 sequences, about 5% of them singletons. Points from the study as a whole: One TCR beta motif, made up of about 8 highly homologous variants, appeared characteristic of ankylosing spondylitis blood.

Sequences were obtained from blood, either unsorted or a sorted T cell fraction (not recorded which). The receptors were sampled from a male donor with ankylosing spondylitis.

The table lists this clonotype with many counts. This sequence joins TRBV29-1 and TRBJ2-7; D remains unclear. Deletions cut 4 bases from V and 0 bases from J, with 10 bases between. The CDR3 extends over 13 amino acids. Germline V gene data show CDR1 as SQVTM and CDR2 as ANQGSEA. Here the CDR3 reads CSVGQESSYEQYF. The CDR3 DNA sequence: TGCAGCGTTGGGCAGGAGAGCTCCTACGAGCAGTACTTC.

This clonotype was seen ten or more times. This chain joins TRBV11-1 and TRBJ2-1; the match to TRBD2 covers 8 bases. Trimming removed 6 bases from V and 3 bases from J; junction bases left unmatched: 16. Germline-derived CDR1 and CDR2 are SGHAT and FQDESV (reference sequence). This CDR3 has 18 amino acids. CDR3 loop: CASSDRVTGGRRYNEQFF. The CDR3 coding sequence is TGTGCCAGCAGTGACCGGGTAACGGGGGGGCGTCGCTACAATGAGCAGTTCTTC. The complete variable domain, with remaining parts taken from reference TRBV11-1 and TRBJ2-1, reads EAEVAQSPRYKITEKSQAVAFWCDPISGHATLYWYRQILGQGPELLVQFQDESVVDDSQLPKDRFSAERLKGVDSTLKIQPAELGDSAMYLCASSDRVTGGRRYNEQFFGPGTRLTVL.

This clonotype occurred a few times. A much more abundant neighbour one base away suggests this may be a read error. CDR3 in amino acids: CCARSGTGVWNTEAFF. The CDR3 DNA follows: TGCTGTGCTAGATCCGGGACAGGTGTGTGGAACACTGAAGCTTTCTTT. The V call is TRBV20-1, the J call TRBJ1-1; the match to TRBD1 covers 8 bases. The CDR3 is 16 residues long. CDR1 DFQATT and CDR2 SNEGSKA come from the germline V gene (reference sequence).

The chain has TRBV5-1 and TRBJ2-2; D is unclear. The germline gives CDR1 SGHRS, CDR2 YFSETQ. V lost 0 bases and J lost 4, with 10 bases in between. The CDR3 extends over 15 amino acids. CDR3 sequence: CASSLVIGGTGELFF. CDR3 sequence (DNA): TGCGCCAGCAGCTTGGTAATAGGTGGCACCGGGGAGCTGTTTTTT.

This clonotype was seen repeatedly, ten times or more. The chain employs TRBV5-1 and TRBJ2-3; 7 bases fit TRBD2. J gave up 0 bases and V 1 base, and 5 bases lay outside the gene matches. CDR1 is SGHRS, CDR2 YFSETQ, per germline. The CDR3 consists of 16 residues. The DNA of the CDR3 is TGCGCCAGCAGCTTGCCTAGCGGAGGGAGCACAGATACGCAGTATTTT. This encodes CASSLPSGGSTDTQYF.

This clonotype has at least ten counts. The chain joins TRBV5-6 to TRBJ2-1; a possible D gene is TRBD2 (6 bases). The V gene's germline CDR1 is SGHDT and CDR2 YYEEEE. This CDR3 comprises 17 residues. Trimming cost V 1 base and J 4 bases, with 18 bases left between them. The CDR3 DNA reads as TGTGCCAGCAGCTTGCCGACCGGGGGAACCCTTTACAATGAGCAGTTCTTC. Encoded protein: CASSLPTGGTLYNEQFF.

This clonotype came up many times. The chain is built from TRBV6-5 and TRBJ1-5, with TRBD1 as a possible D gene (6 bases). The CDR3 contains 14 residues. The ends were cut back, 0 bases at V and 4 bases at J, with 7 bases in the middle. Germline V CDR1 and CDR2: MNHEY, SVGAGI. The CDR3 DNA is TGTGCCAGCAGTTACTCGAGGGGGAATCAGCCCCAGCATTTT. Translation: CASSYSRGNQPQHF.

This clonotype was seen repeatedly, ten times or more. The CDR3 spells CASSQETATQYF. DNA of the CDR3: TGTGCCAGCAGCCAGGAGACCGCTACGCAGTATTTT. The chain is built from TRBV7-2 and TRBJ2-3; D not resolved. Trimming pared 5 bases from V and 8 bases from J, leaving 11 bases between. Germline-derived CDR1 and CDR2 are SGHTA and FQGNSA. CDR3 length: 12 amino acids.

There are many counts of this clonotype. The gene calls are TRBV5-1 and TRBJ1-2; tentatively, D is TRBD1 (6 bases). Trimming left V 4 bases short and J 5 bases short, with 18 bases between. Looked up from germline, CDR1 is SGHRS and CDR2 is YFSETQ. The CDR3 has 15 amino acids. CDR3 nucleotide sequence: TGCGCCAGCAGCGAACCGACAGGAGACTTTTATGGCTACACCTTC. Protein product: CASSEPTGDFYGYTF.

The table lists this clonotype with many counts. V is TRBV27 and J is TRBJ2-1; D is undetermined. V gave up 0 bases and J gave up 2 bases, with 14 bases separating them. CDR1 and CDR2 from the germline V gene are MNHEY and SMNVEV (reference sequence). The CDR3 is 17 amino acids. The CDR3 sequence: CASSLSATVGPYNEQFF. In DNA form, the CDR3 reads TGTGCCAGCAGTTTATCGGCCACCGTAGGGCCCTACAATGAGCAGTTCTTC.

This clonotype appeared many times. The chain recombines TRBV2 with TRBJ1-1; D unresolved. The ends were cut back, 6 bases at V and 3 bases at J, with 11 bases in the middle. There are 13 residues in the CDR3. CDR1 is SNHLY, CDR2 FYNNEI, per germline. CDR3: CASSPDTDTEAFF. The DNA of the CDR3 is TGTGCCAGCAGCCCCGACACGGACACTGAAGCTTTCTTT.

This clonotype appeared many times. The gene calls are TRBV11-3 and TRBJ2-2; 8 bases agree with TRBD2. Germline-derived CDR1 and CDR2 are SGHNT and YENEEA. The length of the CDR3 is 16 residues. The V gene end was trimmed by 5 bases and the J gene end by 5 bases; junction bases not matched to a gene: 10. The CDR3 is CASSPMSGSPTGELFF. CDR3 nucleotides: TGTGCCAGCAGCCCTATGAGCGGGAGCCCTACCGGGGAGCTGTTTTTT.

This clonotype came up many times. The chain couples TRBV28 to TRBJ2-7; D is uncertain. Germline CDR1 and CDR2: MDHEN and SYDVKM. Trimming took off 4 bases at V and 2 bases at J, with 12 bases between the two ends. The CDR3 extends over 14 amino acids. CDR3 in amino acids: CASSWGGWAYEQYF. Here the CDR3 DNA reads TGTGCCAGCAGTTGGGGTGGGTGGGCCTACGAGCAGTACTTC. The full variable domain, rest sourced from reference TRBV28 and TRBJ2-7, is DVKVTQSSRYLVKRTGEKVFLECVQDMDHENMFWYRQDPGLGLRLIYFSYDVKMKEKGDIPEGYSVSREKKERFSLILESASTNQTSMYLCASSWGGWAYEQYFGPGTRLTVT.

The table lists this clonotype with many counts. The rearrangement uses TRBV29-1 and TRBJ2-3; D remains ambiguous. V lost 1 base to trimming and J lost 0 bases, with 8 bases between them. The CDR3 runs 14 residues. Germline assignment: CDR1 SQVTM and CDR2 ANQGSEA. Written as DNA, the CDR3 is TGCAGCGTTGAAGGGCTAACTAGCACAGATACGCAGTATTTT. Its protein product is CSVEGLTSTDTQYF.

This clonotype showed up many times. The chain couples TRBV29-1 to TRBJ1-1; D is unclear. Trimming stripped 6 bases from V and 3 bases from J, with 20 bases between. Germline V gene sequence: CDR1 SQVTM, CDR2 ANQGSEA. This CDR3 comprises 15 residues. As DNA, the CDR3 is TGCAGCGTAGAAAACCCAGCAGTAGAATACACTGAAGCTTTCTTT. Amino acids: CSVENPAVEYTEAFF.

This clonotype was seen repeatedly, ten times or more. The chain links TRBV20-1 to TRBJ2-3, with D possibly TRBD2 on 7 matching bases. The CDR3 is made up of 14 amino acids. The germline V and J ends were trimmed by 4 bases and 4 bases, with 15 bases remaining between them. Germline CDR1 is DFQATT and CDR2 is SNEGSKA (reference sequence). CDR3 loop: CSAIEREGADTQYF. The DNA of the CDR3 is TGCAGTGCTATTGAGAGGGAGGGGGCAGATACGCAGTATTTT.

This clonotype has ten or more counts. This sequence joins TRBV10-3 and TRBJ2-7; 8 bases line up with TRBD1. J lost 4 bases, V lost 6 bases, and 8 bases had no gene match. The CDR3 runs 14 residues. Germline lookup yields CDR1 ENHRY and CDR2 SYGVKD. The CDR3 DNA reads TGTGCCATCAGAGTGACAGGGGAGGAGTACGAGCAGTACTTC. Its protein product is CAIRVTGEEYEQYF.

The sample holds many counts of this clonotype. This chain joins TRBV7-9 and TRBJ1-1, with unresolved D. The CDR3 sequence is 13 residues long. Per the germline V gene, CDR1 is SEHNR and CDR2 is FQNEAQ (reference sequence). With 5 bases removed from V and 1 base from J, the gap between germline ends came to 8 bases. The CDR3 DNA is TGTGCCAGCAGCACTATAAAGAACACTGAAGCTTTCTTT. Translating gives CASSTIKNTEAFF.

The sample holds many counts of this clonotype. This sequence joins TRBV5-1 and TRBJ2-2; possibly TRBD2 for D (6 bases). Per germline, CDR1 SGHRS and CDR2 YFSETQ. The V and J ends lost 5 bases and 3 bases respectively, with 17 bases between them. This CDR3 has 16 residues. The CDR3, as DNA: TGCGCCAGCAGACTGGCCGGGGGTGCGGACACCGGGGAGCTGTTTTTT. Its translation is CASRLAGGADTGELFF.

As DNA, the CDR3 is TGTGCCAGCAGTTGGGACAGGGTAGAGACCCAGTACTTC. Protein: CASSWDRVETQYF. The chain is built from TRBV6-5 and TRBJ2-5; TRBD1 aligns across 9 bases. Losses at the gene ends were 4 bases for V and 4 bases for J; bases not matched to a gene: 1. This CDR3 is built from 13 residues. Germline values: CDR1 MNHEY, CDR2 SVGAGI.

This clonotype was counted a few times. The rearrangement uses TRBV7-9 and TRBJ2-3; D remains unclear. Germline CDR1 is SEHNR and CDR2 is FQNEAQ (reference sequence). This CDR3 contains 14 residues. With 5 bases removed from V and 3 bases from J, the gap between germline ends came to 12 bases. CDR3 nucleotide sequence: TGTGCCAGCAGCCAAATAGCACGGACAGATACGCAGTATTTT. It specifies CASSQIARTDTQYF.

This chain joins TRBV7-9 and TRBJ2-7, with TRBD1 as a possible D gene (5 bases). V lost 5 bases and J 4 bases, leaving 15 bases between the germline ends. CDR3 length equals 14 residues. Per germline, CDR1 SEHNR and CDR2 FQNEAQ (reference sequence). CDR3 in DNA: TGTGCCAGCAGCGACAGCCCGTCGGGTTACGAGCAGTACTTC. It codes for CASSDSPSGYEQYF.

This chain links TRBV7-6 with TRBJ2-1; D could derive from TRBD1 or TRBD2 (5 bases each). Germline-derived CDR1 and CDR2 are SGHVS and FNYEAQ. Trimming stripped 2 bases from V and 0 bases from J, with 14 bases between. This CDR3 has 17 amino acids. CDR3 sequence (DNA): TGTGCCAGCAGCTTAATTACCGGGGCGAGCTCCTACAATGAGCAGTTCTTC. It specifies CASSLITGASSYNEQFF.

In its sample, this clonotype was seen many times. The chain recombines TRBV28 with TRBJ2-5; D remains unclear. This CDR3 has 12 amino acids. From germline, CDR1 is MDHEN and CDR2 SYDVKM. V was shortened by 5 bases and J by 9 bases, with 13 bases between the two germline ends. The CDR3 region has the DNA TGTGCCAGCAGTCTTGCGACCTCGCCCCAGTACTTC. Translated: CASSLATSPQYF.

The sample holds many counts of this clonotype. This chain uses TRBV29-1 with TRBJ2-7, with D hard to call. V lost 0 bases and J lost 2, with 8 bases in between. The CDR3 runs to 13 residues. Germline V lookup: CDR1 SQVTM, CDR2 ANQGSEA. Written as DNA, the CDR3 is TGCAGCGTTGAAGATCAGAAAACCTACGAGCAGTACTTC. Translation: CSVEDQKTYEQYF.

The V gene is TRBV30, the J gene TRBJ2-3, with 8 bases lining up with TRBD2. V shed 2 bases and J 4 bases; nucleotides not matched to a gene: 8. There are 15 residues in the CDR3. Germline CDR1 is GTSNPN and CDR2 is SVGIG (reference sequence). The CDR3 DNA reads TGTGCCTGGAGTAATTTCGCGGGGGGCCCAGATACGCAGTATTTT. The encoded protein is CAWSNFAGGPDTQYF.

In this sample, this clonotype turned up many times. An end of the junction differs from the germline gene, which may be a read error. The chain couples TRBV20-1 to TRBJ1-3, with no clear D. The germline V gene has CDR1 DFQATT and CDR2 SNEGSKA (reference sequence). CDR3 length: 14 amino acids. The CDR3 loop reads CSARGGSSGNTIYF. DNA for the CDR3: TGCAGTGCGAGAGGCGGATCCTCTGGAAACACCATATATTTT.

The sample holds a few counts of this clonotype. V gene TRBV27 combines with J gene TRBJ2-5, with 13 bases lining up with TRBD2. The V gene's germline CDR1 is MNHEY and CDR2 SMNVEV (reference sequence). The junction had 7 bases not matched to a gene; V was cut back by 4 bases and J by 5 bases. The CDR3 totals 16 residues. Here the CDR3 DNA reads TGTGCCAGCAGTTCACTAGCGGGAGGGCTTGGGGAGACCCAGTACTTC. Its translation: CASSSLAGGLGETQYF.

This clonotype was recorded at least ten times. The chain combines TRBV10-3 with TRBJ1-1; weak D call: TRBD1 (5 bases). CDR3 length equals 14 residues. Trimming pared 5 bases from V and 5 bases from J, leaving 15 bases between. Germline values: CDR1 ENHRY, CDR2 SYGVKD. CDR3: CAISPSGVGTEAFF. For the CDR3, the DNA is TGTGCCATCAGTCCGTCGGGGGTTGGTACTGAAGCTTTCTTT.